Shown below are 4 T cell receptor beta chains from a single sample sequenced in a study of blood T cell repertoires in COVID-19. The table came from immunoSEQ multiplex PCR; TCRdb's copy has only in-frame clones and leaves some out. The sample has 150,000 to 200,000 clones, about 90% seen once. The sequenced sample consisted of PBMCs or T cells enriched from blood (not recorded which). Receptors were obtained from a human donor with acute COVID-19. The donor label of this sample is uncertain.

Comment on this clone: A read error may account for a junction end that differs from germline. The rearrangement joins TRBV14 to TRBJ2-3, with D perhaps TRBD1 (5 bases). In germline, CDR1 is SGHDN, CDR2 FVKESK. The CDR3 is made up of 14 amino acids. The CDR3 bases are TGTGCCAGCAGCCAGACAGCATCGTTCCGGGTCCCTTTTTTT. Its protein product is CASSQTASFRVPFF.

The rearrangement joins TRBV21-1 to TRBJ1-3. TRBV21-1 is annotated as a pseudogene. The CDR3 spans 14 residues. CDR3 in DNA: TGTGCCGTGCGGAGGGCCCTCTCTGGAAACACCATATATTTT. Its translation is CAVRRALSGNTIYF.

Of note for this clone: Other nucleotide sequences from this sample produce the same CDR3. V and J are TRBV11-3 and TRBJ2-7, with 7 nucleotides matching TRBD2. CDR3 length: 15 residues. Germline CDR1 SGHNT, CDR2 YENEEA. Losses at the gene ends were 5 bases for V and 4 bases for J; bases not matched to a gene: 11. In DNA, the CDR3 is TGTGCCAGCAGCCCCGGCAGGCAGCGGGGTTACGAGCAGTACTTC. This encodes CASSPGRQRGYEQYF.

In this sample, this clone turned up once. This sequence joins TRBV5-1 and TRBJ1-1; a weak D match, TRBD1 (5 bases). V lost 4 bases and J lost 0, with 13 bases in between. The CDR3 contains 15 residues. Germline V gene sequence: CDR1 SGHRS, CDR2 YFSETQ. CDR3 region: CASSVGGFMNTEAFF. The CDR3 DNA reads as TGCGCCAGCAGCGTCGGGGGATTCATGAACACTGAAGCTTTCTTT.